This entry lists 2 T cell receptor beta chains sequenced from one sample in a study of CD8 T cells in Susac syndrome. Random hexamers were used to reverse transcribe the RNA input (about 0.5 to 1 ug). TCRdb re-derived calls from the immunoSEQ multiplex PCR reads in MiXCR, one entry per CDR3 protein. The sample shows roughly 130,000 distinct CDR3 sequences, around 94% of them seen only once. Sequencing used CD4+ T cells from PBMCs. The receptor source for this set is a human donor with multiple sclerosis.

The chain has TRBV24-1 and TRBJ2-1, with TRBD1 matching over 11 bases. In germline, CDR1 is KGHDR, CDR2 SFDVKD. The length of the CDR3 is 16 residues. V lost 3 bases to trimming and J lost 4 bases; unmatched junction nucleotides: 4. The CDR3 reads CATSDGGQGAYNEQFF. CDR3 bases: TGTGCCACCAGTGATGGAGGACAGGGGGCTTACAATGAGCAGTTCTTC.

The V call is TRBV7-2, the J call TRBJ2-5, with TRBD2 identical over 8 bases. The germline CDR1 and CDR2 sequences are SGHTA and FQGNSA. Trimming took 1 base from V and 5 from J; bases not matched to a gene: 6. The CDR3 runs 15 residues. In DNA form, the CDR3 reads TGTGCCAGCAGCTTAGGCGAGCGGGGGCGGGAGACCCAGTACTTC. Encoded protein: CASSLGERGRETQYF.